This TCR beta chain was sequenced in a study of CD8 T cells in ankylosing spondylitis. General study points: The study looked at matched synovial fluid samples from ankylosing spondylitis patients. Disease-linked clones were reported to be significantly enriched there. For ankylosing spondylitis blood, a TCR beta motif of about 8 highly homologous variants appeared characteristic.

Libraries of TCR beta came from quantitative 5'-RACE with molecular barcodes. TCRdb re-called the 5' RACE reads through MiXCR, storing one row per CDR3 protein. The sample contains some 300,000 distinct CDR3 sequences, roughly 20% of which appear only once. V was clipped by 3 bases and J by 0 bases; unmatched bases: 1. Germline V gene sequence: CDR1 ENHRY, CDR2 SYGVKD. The CDR3 contains 17 residues. This clonotype came up a few times. The antigen is undetermined. The V call is TRBV10-3, the J call TRBJ2-2; 13 bases line up with TRBD2. The sequence derives from a female donor with ankylosing spondylitis or in good health (not recorded which). The sample consisted of blood, either unsorted or a sorted T cell fraction (not recorded which). CDR3 protein: CAISDGTSGTNTGELFF. Here the CDR3 DNA reads TGTGCCATCAGTGATGGGACTAGCGGGACGAACACCGGGGAGCTGTTTTTT.